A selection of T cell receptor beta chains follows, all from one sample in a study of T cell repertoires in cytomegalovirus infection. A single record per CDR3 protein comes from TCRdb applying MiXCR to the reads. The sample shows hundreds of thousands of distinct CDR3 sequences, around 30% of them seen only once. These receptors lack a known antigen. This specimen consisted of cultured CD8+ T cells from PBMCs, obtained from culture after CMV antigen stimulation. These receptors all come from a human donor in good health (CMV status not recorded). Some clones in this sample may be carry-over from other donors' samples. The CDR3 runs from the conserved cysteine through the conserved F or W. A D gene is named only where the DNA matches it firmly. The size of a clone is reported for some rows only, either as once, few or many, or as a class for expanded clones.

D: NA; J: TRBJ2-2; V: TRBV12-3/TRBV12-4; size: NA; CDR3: CASSLSGSGTTGELFF; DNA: TGTGCCAGCAGTTTAAGTGGGTCAGGGACCACCGGGGAGCTGTTTTTT
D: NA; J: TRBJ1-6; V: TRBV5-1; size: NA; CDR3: CASSLNPSPDLKSPLHF; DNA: TGCGCCAGCAGCTTGAACCCCTCGCCTGATCTGAAGTCACCCCTCCACTTT
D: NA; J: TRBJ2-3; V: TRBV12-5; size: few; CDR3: CASDNPDTQYF; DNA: TGTGCTAGTGACAATCCGGATACGCAGTATTTT
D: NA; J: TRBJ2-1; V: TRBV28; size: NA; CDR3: CASQRRGIGNEQFF; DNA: TGTGCCAGCCAACGTAGGGGAATAGGCAATGAGCAGTTCTTC
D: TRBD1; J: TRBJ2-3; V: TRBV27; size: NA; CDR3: CASIITGGATDTQYF; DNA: TGTGCCAGCATCATAACAGGGGGCGCGACAGATACGCAGTATTTT
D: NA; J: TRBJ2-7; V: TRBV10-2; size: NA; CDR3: CASIGQTNLREQYF; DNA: TGCGCCAGTATCGGACAGACAAACCTTAGAGAGCAGTACTTC
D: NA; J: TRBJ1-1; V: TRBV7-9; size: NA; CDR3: CASSSPVGGTEAFF; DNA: TGTGCCAGCAGCTCCCCAGTCGGGGGCACTGAAGCTTTCTTT
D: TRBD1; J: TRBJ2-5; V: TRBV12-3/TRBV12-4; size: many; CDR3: CASSFGTVDLVGETQYF; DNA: TGTGCCAGCAGTTTCGGGACAGTTGATCTAGTGGGAGAGACCCAGTACTTC
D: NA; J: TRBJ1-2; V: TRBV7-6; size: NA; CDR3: CASTPLQGYGYTF; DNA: TGTGCCAGCACCCCATTACAGGGCTATGGCTACACCTTC
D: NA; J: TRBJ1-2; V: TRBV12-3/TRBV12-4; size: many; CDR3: CASSDVPGLRGGGYTF; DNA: TGTGCCAGCAGTGATGTCCCGGGACTCCGGGGAGGTGGCTACACCTTC
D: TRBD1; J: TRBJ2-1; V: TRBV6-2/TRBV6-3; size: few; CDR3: CASSYVDRYFDEQFF; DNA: TGTGCCAGCAGTTACGTGGACAGGTACTTCGATGAGCAGTTCTTC
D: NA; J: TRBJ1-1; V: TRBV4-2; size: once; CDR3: CASSQDLYEAFF; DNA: TGTGCCAGCAGCCAGGACCTCTATGAAGCTTTCTTT
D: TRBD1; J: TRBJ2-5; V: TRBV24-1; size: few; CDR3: CATSLRDLGTGTQETQYF; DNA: TGTGCCACCAGTCTACGGGACCTCGGGACAGGGACCCAAGAGACCCAGTACTTC
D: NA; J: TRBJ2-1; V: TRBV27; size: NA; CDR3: CASSKNYNEQFF; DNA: TGTGCCAGCAGTAAAAATTACAATGAGCAGTTCTTC
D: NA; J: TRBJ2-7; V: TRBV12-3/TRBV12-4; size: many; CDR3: CASSLSSSYEQYF; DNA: TGTGCCAGCAGTTTAAGCAGCTCCTACGAGCAGTACTTC
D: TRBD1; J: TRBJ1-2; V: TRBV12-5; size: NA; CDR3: CASSGGGSGYGYTF; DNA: TGTGCTAGTTCAGGGGGGGGAAGCGGCTATGGCTACACCTTC
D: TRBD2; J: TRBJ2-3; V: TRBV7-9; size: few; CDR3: CASSLAPGLAATDTQYF; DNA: TGTGCCAGCAGCTTAGCGCCAGGACTAGCGGCCACAGATACGCAGTATTTT
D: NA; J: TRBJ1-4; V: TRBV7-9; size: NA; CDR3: CASQTGNEKLFF; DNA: TGTGCCAGCCAGACAGGAAATGAAAAACTGTTTTTT
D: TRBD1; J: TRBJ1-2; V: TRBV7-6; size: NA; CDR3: CASSARTGFGYTF; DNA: TGTGCCAGCAGCGCCCGGACAGGGTTTGGCTACACCTTC
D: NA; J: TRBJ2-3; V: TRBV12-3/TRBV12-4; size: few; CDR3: CASSLEFLAGEDTQYF; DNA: TGTGCCAGCAGTTTAGAGTTCTTAGCCGGTGAAGATACGCAGTATTTT
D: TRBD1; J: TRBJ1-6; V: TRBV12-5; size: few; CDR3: CASGLQGSNSPLHF; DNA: TGTGCTAGTGGGCTACAGGGGTCTAATTCACCCCTCCACTTT
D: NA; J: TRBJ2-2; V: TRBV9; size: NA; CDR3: CASSVESYGTGELFF; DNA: TGTGCCAGCAGCGTAGAGTCCTATGGCACCGGGGAGCTGTTTTTT
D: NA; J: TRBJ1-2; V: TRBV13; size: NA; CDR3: CASSLGRLGSGYTF; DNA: TGTGCCAGCAGCTTAGGCAGGTTAGGTAGTGGCTACACCTTC
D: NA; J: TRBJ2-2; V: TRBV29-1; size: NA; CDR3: CSVLRANTGELFF; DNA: TGCAGCGTTCTAAGAGCAAACACCGGGGAGCTGTTTTTT
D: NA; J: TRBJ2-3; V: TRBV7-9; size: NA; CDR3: CACLDGTSLDTQYF; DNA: TGTGCCTGTTTAGATGGGACTTCCCTCGATACGCAGTATTTT
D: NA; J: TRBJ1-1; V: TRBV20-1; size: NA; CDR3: CSATTGVEAFF; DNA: TGCAGTGCTACTACGGGAGTTGAAGCTTTCTTT
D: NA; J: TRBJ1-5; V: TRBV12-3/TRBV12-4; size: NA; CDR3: CASSNGEVGNQPQHF; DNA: TGTGCCAGCAGTAATGGGGAGGTAGGCAATCAGCCCCAGCATTTT
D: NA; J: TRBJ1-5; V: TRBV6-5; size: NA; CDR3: CASSYQGINQPQHF; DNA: TGTGCCAGCAGTTATCAGGGGATCAATCAGCCCCAGCATTTT
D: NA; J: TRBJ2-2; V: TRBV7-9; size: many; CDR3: CASSFEWVDTGELFF; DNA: TGTGCCAGCAGCTTCGAGTGGGTTGACACCGGGGAGCTGTTTTTT
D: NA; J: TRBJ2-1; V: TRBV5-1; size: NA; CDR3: CATRWEEVVDEQFF; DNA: TGCGCCACCAGATGGGAGGAAGTCGTCGATGAGCAGTTCTTC
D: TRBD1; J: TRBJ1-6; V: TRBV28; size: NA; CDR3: CASSPSGRGLADNSPLHF; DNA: TGTGCCAGCAGTCCCTCGGGCAGGGGGCTGGCGGATAATTCACCCCTCCACTTT
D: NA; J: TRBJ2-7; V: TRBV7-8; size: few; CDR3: CASSLLRRGDEQYF; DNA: TGTGCCAGCAGCTTACTCCGCAGGGGGGACGAGCAGTACTTC
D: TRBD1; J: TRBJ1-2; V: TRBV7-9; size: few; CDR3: CASSVGTGAPYGYTF; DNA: TGTGCCAGCAGCGTCGGGACAGGGGCCCCCTATGGCTACACCTTC
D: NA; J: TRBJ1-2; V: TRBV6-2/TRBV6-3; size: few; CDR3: CASSYADSYGYTF; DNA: TGTGCCAGCAGTTACGCGGATAGCTACGGCTACACCTTC
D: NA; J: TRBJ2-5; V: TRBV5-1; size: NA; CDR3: CASSLEPPSRAYETQYF; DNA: TGCGCCAGCAGCTTGGAACCGCCCTCACGGGCGTATGAGACCCAGTACTTC
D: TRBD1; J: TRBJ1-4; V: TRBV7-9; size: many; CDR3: CASSSPKKTPGQGLFF; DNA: TGTGCCAGCAGCTCTCCTAAAAAAACTCCGGGACAGGGACTGTTTTTT
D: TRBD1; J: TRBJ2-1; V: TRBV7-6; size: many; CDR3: CASSHRHTGTGGQGSEQFF; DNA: TGTGCCAGCAGCCACCGACATACCGGGACAGGGGGACAGGGGAGTGAGCAGTTCTTC
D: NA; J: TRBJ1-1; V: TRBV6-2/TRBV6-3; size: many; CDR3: CASSYGSNTEAFF; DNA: TGTGCCAGCAGTTACGGGTCGAACACTGAAGCTTTCTTT
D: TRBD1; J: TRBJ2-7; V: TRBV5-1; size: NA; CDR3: CASSVDRAVSYEQYF; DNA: TGCGCCAGCAGCGTTGACAGGGCTGTCTCCTACGAGCAGTACTTC
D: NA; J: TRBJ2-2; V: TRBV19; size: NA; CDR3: CASSARRITNTGELFF; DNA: TGTGCCAGTAGTGCTCGACGGATAACGAACACCGGGGAGCTGTTTTTT